What follows describes a single T cell receptor beta chain. V was clipped by 4 bases and J by 2 bases, with 15 bases between them. The germline V gene encodes CDR1 SGHNT and CDR2 YYREEE (reference sequence). CDR3 length: 15 residues. The data are from a study of CD8 T cells in Susac syndrome. The authors sequenced TCR beta from blood CD8+ and CD4+ T cells. TEMRA cells were FACS-enriched, with CD8+ and CD4+ T cells isolated negatively. A quantity of about 0.5 to 1 ug RNA underwent reverse transcription using random hexamers. Amplification of TCR beta CDR3 was carried out by immunoSEQ multiplex PCR, which covered 54 Vbeta and 13 Jbeta segments. Each CDR3 protein gets one entry after TCRdb re-called the immunoSEQ multiplex PCR reads with MiXCR. The sample has under 200,000 distinct CDR3 sequences, roughly 94% seen once.

The receptor's source is a human donor in good health. The sample was CD4+ T cells from PBMCs. The gene calls are TRBV5-4 and TRBJ1-2, with unresolved D. The CDR3 spells CASSPVRNSNYGYTF. The CDR3 coding sequence is TGTGCCAGCAGCCCCGTCCGGAATAGCAACTATGGCTACACCTTC.